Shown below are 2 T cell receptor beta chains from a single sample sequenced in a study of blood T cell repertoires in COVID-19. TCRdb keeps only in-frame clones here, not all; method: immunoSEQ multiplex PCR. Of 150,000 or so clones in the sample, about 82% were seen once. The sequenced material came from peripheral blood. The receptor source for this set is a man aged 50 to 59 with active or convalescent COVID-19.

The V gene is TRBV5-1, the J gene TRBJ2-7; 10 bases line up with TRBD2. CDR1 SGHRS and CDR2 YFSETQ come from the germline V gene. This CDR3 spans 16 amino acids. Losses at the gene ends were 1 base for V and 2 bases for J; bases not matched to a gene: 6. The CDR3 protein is CASSLMLAGDAYEQYF. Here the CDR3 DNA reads TGCGCCAGCAGCTTGATGCTAGCGGGAGATGCCTACGAGCAGTACTTC.

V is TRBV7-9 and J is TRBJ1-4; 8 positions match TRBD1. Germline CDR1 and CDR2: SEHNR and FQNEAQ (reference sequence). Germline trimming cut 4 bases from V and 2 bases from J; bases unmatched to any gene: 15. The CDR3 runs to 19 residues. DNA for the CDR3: TGTGCCAGCAGCTCCAAGACGCAGGACAGGGACTATACTAATGAAAAACTGTTTTTT. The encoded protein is CASSSKTQDRDYTNEKLFF.